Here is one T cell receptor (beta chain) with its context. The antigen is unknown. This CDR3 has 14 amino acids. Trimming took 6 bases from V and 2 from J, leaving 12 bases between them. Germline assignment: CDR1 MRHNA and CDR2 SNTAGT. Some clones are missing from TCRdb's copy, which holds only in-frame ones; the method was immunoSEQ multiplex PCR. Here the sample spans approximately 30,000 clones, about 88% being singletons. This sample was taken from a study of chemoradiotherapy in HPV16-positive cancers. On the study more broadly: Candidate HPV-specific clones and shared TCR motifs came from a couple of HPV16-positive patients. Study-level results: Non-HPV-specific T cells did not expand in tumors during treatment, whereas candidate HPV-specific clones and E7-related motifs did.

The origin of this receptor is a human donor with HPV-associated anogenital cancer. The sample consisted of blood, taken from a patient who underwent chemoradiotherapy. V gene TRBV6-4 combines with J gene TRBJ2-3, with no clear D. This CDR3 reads CASSLDPFTDTQYF. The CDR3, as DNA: TGTGCCAGCAGCTTGGACCCGTTCACAGATACGCAGTATTTT.